This TCR beta chain derives from a study of T cells after yellow fever vaccination. Study results and caveats: Overall, a small share of clonotypes was seen in both CD4 and CD8 compartments. Clones from primary vaccination mostly reappeared after the booster (about 97% CD4, roughly 87% CD8).

On this clonotype: No antigen is known for it.

The authors made TCR cDNA by 5'RACE template switching, adding a universal primer site and UMIs. TCRdb passed the 5' RACE reads through MiXCR, listing each CDR3 protein once. The table has fewer than 400,000 distinct CDR3 sequences, over 5% seen once. The germline gives CDR1 SGHVS, CDR2 FQNEAQ. J lost 4 bases, V lost 10 bases, and 8 bases had no gene match. The CDR3 runs 14 residues. The receptor was isolated from a man aged 30-40 years who received the YFV17D yellow fever vaccine. Specimen: PBMCs, collected 5 days after the yellow fever booster vaccination. This chain connects TRBV7-8 to TRBJ2-2, with 8 bases matching TRBD2. CDR3 sequence (DNA): TGTGCCATATCCAAGCGGGAGAGCACCGGGGAGCTGTTTTTT. Its translation: CAISKRESTGELFF.